The present T cell receptor (beta chain) was sequenced within a study of cytomegalovirus exposure and HLA in healthy donors. Overall study findings and caveats: Based on reports, TCR beta sequences accurately predicted HLA-A and HLA-B alleles for most subjects. Specificity of a few CMV-associated chains for CMV antigens was verified in vitro. According to a later analysis, donors in an Asian-associated ancestry cluster reportedly had fewer N-insertions than the roughly 670-donor mean. A later analysis linked a missense variant in DCLRE1C to the trimming of TCR beta V and J genes.

Points on this clone: Its cognate antigen is unknown.

PCR involved 60 Vbeta and 13 Jbeta primers. Libraries were prepared by immunoSEQ multiplex PCR; TCRdb keeps only in-frame clonotypes and omits some of them. There are approximately 72,000 clones in the sample; about 79% occur only once, and less than 7% lies in the top ten. Sequencing used PBMCs. The TCR originated in a male donor in good health and CMV-seropositive.

The CDR3 loop reads CASRKWFGGYEQFF. Here the CDR3 DNA reads TGTGCCAGCAGGAAGTGGTTCGGAGGCTATGAGCAGTTCTTC. The chain couples TRBV5-8 to TRBJ2-1; weak D call: TRBD2 (5 bases). Trimming left V 5 bases short and J 8 bases short, with 17 bases between. This CDR3 is 14 amino acids long. CDR1 and CDR2 (germline): SGHTS, YDEGEE.